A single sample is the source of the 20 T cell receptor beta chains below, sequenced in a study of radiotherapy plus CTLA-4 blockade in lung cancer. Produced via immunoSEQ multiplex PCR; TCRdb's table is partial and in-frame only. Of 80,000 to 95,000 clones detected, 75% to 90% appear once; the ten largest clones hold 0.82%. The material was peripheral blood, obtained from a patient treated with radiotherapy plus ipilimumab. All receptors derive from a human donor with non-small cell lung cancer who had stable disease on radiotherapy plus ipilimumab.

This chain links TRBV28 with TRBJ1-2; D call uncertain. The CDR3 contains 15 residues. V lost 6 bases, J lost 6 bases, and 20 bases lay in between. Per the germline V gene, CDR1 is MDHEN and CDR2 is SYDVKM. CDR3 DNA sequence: TGTGCCAGCAGGCCCTTGGTCCTCAACTCGGATGGCTACACCTTC. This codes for CASRPLVLNSDGYTF.

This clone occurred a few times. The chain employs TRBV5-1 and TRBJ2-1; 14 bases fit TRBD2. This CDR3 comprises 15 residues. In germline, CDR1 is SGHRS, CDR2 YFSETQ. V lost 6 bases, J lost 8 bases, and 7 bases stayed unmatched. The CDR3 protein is CASNPTSGGAYEQFF. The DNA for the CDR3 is TGCGCCAGCAACCCGACTAGCGGGGGGGCTTATGAGCAGTTCTTC. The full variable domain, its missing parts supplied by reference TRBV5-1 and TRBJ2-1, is KAGVTQTPRYLIKTRGQQVTLSCSPISGHRSVSWYQQTPGQGLQFLFEYFSETQRNKGNFPGRFSGRQFSNSRSEMNVSTLELGDSALYLCASNPTSGGAYEQFFGPGTRLTVL.

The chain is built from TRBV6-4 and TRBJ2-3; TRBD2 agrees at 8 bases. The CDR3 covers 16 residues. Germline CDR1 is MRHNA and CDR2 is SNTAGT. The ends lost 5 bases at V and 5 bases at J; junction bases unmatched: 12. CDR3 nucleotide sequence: TGTGCCAGCAGTAACCTTTGGACTAGCAGCCTAGATACGCAGTATTTT. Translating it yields CASSNLWTSSLDTQYF.

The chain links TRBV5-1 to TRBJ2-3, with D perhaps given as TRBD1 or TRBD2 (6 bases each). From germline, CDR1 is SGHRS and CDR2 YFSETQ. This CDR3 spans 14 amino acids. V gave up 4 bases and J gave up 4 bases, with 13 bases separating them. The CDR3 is CASSPVEGADTQYF. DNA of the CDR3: TGCGCCAGCAGCCCCGTGGAGGGGGCAGATACGCAGTATTTT.

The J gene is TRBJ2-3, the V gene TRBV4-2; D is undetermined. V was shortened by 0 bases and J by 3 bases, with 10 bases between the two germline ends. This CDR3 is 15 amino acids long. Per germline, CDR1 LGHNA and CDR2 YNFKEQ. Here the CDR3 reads CASSQDQAGTDTQYF. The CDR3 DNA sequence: TGTGCCAGCAGCCAAGATCAGGCCGGGACAGATACGCAGTATTTT.

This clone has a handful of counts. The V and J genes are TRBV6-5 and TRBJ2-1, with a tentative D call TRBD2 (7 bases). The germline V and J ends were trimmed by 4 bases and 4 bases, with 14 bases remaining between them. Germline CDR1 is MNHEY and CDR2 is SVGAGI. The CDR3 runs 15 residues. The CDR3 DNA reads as TGTGCCAGCAGTTCCGGGCGGGGGCGATACAATGAGCAGTTCTTC. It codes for CASSSGRGRYNEQFF.

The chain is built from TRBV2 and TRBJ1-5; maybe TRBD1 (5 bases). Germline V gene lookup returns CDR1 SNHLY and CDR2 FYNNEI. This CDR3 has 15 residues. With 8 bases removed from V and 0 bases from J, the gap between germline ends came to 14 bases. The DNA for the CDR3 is TGTGCCAGCGGACGGACAATTAATAGCAATCAGCCCCAGCATTTT. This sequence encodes CASGRTINSNQPQHF.

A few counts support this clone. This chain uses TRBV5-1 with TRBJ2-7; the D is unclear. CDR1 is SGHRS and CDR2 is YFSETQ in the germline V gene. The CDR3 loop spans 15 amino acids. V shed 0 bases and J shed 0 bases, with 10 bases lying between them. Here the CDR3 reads CASSLGAVSSYEQYF. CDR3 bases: TGCGCCAGCAGCTTGGGTGCAGTCTCCTCCTACGAGCAGTACTTC.

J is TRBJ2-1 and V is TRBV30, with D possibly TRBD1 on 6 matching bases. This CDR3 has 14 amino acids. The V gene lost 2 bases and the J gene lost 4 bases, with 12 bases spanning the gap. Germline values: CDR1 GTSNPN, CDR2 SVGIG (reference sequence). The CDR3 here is CAWSTGTSYNEQFF. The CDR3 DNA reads TGTGCCTGGAGTACCGGGACAAGTTACAATGAGCAGTTCTTC.

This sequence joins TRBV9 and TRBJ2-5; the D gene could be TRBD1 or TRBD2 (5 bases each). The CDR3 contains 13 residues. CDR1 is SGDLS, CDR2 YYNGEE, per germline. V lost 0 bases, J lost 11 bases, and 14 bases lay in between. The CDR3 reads CASSVGGLGEQYF. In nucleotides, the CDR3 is TGTGCCAGCAGCGTAGGGGGGTTGGGAGAGCAGTACTTC.

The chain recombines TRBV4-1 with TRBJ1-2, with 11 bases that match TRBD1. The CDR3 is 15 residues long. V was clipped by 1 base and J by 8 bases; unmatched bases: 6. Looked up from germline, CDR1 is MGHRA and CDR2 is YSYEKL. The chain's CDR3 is CASSQAGQGAGGYTF. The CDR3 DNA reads TGCGCCAGCAGCCAAGCCGGACAGGGGGCGGGAGGCTACACCTTC.

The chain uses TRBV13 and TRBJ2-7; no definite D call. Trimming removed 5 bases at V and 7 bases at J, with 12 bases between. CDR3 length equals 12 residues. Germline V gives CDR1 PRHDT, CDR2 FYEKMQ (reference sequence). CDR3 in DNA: TGTGCCAGCAGCCCCCGACGTTCGGAGCAGTACTTC. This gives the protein CASSPRRSEQYF.

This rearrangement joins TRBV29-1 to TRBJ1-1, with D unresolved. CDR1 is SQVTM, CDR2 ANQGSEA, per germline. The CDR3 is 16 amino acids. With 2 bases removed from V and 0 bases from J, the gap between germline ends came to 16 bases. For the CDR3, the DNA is TGCAGCGTTGAAAGCAGGTTTAGCCTCTTGAACACTGAAGCTTTCTTT. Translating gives CSVESRFSLLNTEAFF.

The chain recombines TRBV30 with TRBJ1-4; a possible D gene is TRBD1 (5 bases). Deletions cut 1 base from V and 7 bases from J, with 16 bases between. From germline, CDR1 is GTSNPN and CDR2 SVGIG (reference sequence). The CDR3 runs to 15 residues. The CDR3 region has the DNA TGTGCCTGGAGTGCCCCCGGGGGGGGTACTGAAAAACTGTTTTTT. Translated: CAWSAPGGGTEKLFF.

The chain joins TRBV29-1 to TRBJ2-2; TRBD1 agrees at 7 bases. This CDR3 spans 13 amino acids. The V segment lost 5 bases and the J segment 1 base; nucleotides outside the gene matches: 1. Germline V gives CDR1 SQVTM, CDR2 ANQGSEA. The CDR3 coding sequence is TGCAGCGTTTACAGGGGGAACACCGGGGAGCTGTTTTTT. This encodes CSVYRGNTGELFF.

CDR3 nucleotide sequence: TGCGCCAGCAGCCAAGATCAAACTTTGGGGACAGGGCCCTCCTACGAGCAGTACTTC. This encodes CASSQDQTLGTGPSYEQYF. The chain is built from TRBV4-1 and TRBJ2-7; 9 bases map to TRBD1. V was pared by 0 bases and J by 0 bases, with 12 bases of the junction left unmatched. This CDR3 is built from 19 residues. Per the germline V gene, CDR1 is MGHRA and CDR2 is YSYEKL.

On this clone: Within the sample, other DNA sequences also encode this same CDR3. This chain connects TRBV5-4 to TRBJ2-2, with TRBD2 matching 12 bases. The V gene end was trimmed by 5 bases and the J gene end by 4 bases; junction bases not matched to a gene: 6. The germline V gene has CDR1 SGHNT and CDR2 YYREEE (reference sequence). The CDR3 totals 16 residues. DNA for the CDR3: TGTGCCAGCAGTTCCCCTAGCGGGAGGGCCACCGGGGAGCTGTTTTTT. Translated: CASSSPSGRATGELFF.

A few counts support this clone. CDR3: CASSFRGPNEQFF. The CDR3 DNA reads as TGTGCCAGCAGCTTCCGCGGACCGAATGAGCAGTTCTTC. The chain links TRBV7-3 to TRBJ2-1, with D unresolved. V lost 3 bases and J lost 7, with 10 bases in between. CDR1 and CDR2 (germline): SGHTA, FQGTGA. There are 13 residues in the CDR3. The full variable domain, rest sourced from reference TRBV7-3 and TRBJ2-1, is GAGVSQTPSNKVTEKGKYVELRCDPISGHTALYWYRQSLGQGPEFLIYFQGTGAADDSGLPNDRFFAVRPEGSVSTLKIQRTERGDSAVYLCASSFRGPNEQFFGPGTRLTVL.

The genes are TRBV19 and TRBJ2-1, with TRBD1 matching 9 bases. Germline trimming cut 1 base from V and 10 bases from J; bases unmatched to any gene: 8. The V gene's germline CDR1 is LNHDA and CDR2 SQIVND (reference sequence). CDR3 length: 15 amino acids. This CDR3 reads CASSIGGQGSREQFF. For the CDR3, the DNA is TGTGCCAGTAGTATAGGAGGACAGGGGTCGCGGGAGCAGTTCTTC.

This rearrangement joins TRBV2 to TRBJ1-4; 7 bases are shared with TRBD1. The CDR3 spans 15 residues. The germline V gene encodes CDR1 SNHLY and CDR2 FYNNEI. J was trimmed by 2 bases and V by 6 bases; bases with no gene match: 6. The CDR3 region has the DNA TGTGCCAGCAGAAGACAGGGAGGGACTAATGAAAAACTGTTTTTT. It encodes CASRRQGGTNEKLFF.